This T cell receptor beta chain was profiled in a study of T cell responses to AZD1222 COVID-19 vaccine (TCRdb year 2021). Study-wide context: A total of 233 trial participants underwent TCR sequencing, of whom 207 received two doses of AZD1222 and about 25 received two doses of the MenACWY control vaccine. Trial participants were enrolled into age subgroups of 18-55, 56-69 and 70-plus years, which contained roughly 150, 30 and 60 TCR-sequenced participants, respectively. Here is what the overall study found, with its caveats: Because no day 14 peak-response samples were available, the repertoires could be characterized only after the peak T cell response. In the small 56-69-year group, the increase in depth fell short of significance, most likely because of low power. Conclusions about previously exposed vaccinees were limited because only 5 or 6 AZD1222 recipients were SARS-CoV-2 seropositive at baseline. Participants were mostly white British, with more females than males. The authors suggested clonal diversity may have been underestimated. Nearly half of unique spike-specific TCRs reportedly recognized epitopes outside regions mutated in the B.1.351 and B.1.1.7 variants. Vaccine-associated CD4 TCRs spanned the whole spike protein, with dominant responses in regions 160-218 and 743-854. After two AZD1222 doses, both the breadth and the depth of spike-specific TCRs were significantly higher than at day 0 and than in MenACWY recipients.

V loses 0 bases of germline sequence and J loses 5 bases, and the interval between the two ends is 13 bases. CDR1 and CDR2, per the germline V gene, are MNHEY and SVGAGI. The CDR3 sequence holds 16 residues, the cysteine and phenylalanine included. Only CDR3 DNA is held: 48 bases, read in frame from base 1. The CDR3 regions of human TCRbeta chains were subjected to immunosequencing. Regarding the original processing steps: TCRs in the repertoires were compared against a reference library of SARS-CoV-2-specific TCRs that had been generated with the MIRA antigen-specificity platform. Breadth was defined as the fraction of unique TCRs that were SARS-CoV-2-associated. Depth was defined as the fraction of total T cells that were SARS-CoV-2-associated. Each spike-specific TCR was assigned to its reactive spike region and to a CD4 or CD8 class using the MIRA data. Log10-transformed breadth and depth values were compared by one-way ANOVA with Sidak's multiple comparisons tests. TCRdb obtained this table from immuneACCESS and retained in-frame rearrangements with V and J assigned. These tables miss some clones; where compared with another copy, unresolved V genes account for less than half of the shortfall, and the remainder is unexplained. For V, J and clone size, that table is used; D and trimming come from the DNA. Across this sample there are roughly 110,000 clones, with about 92% seen only once. 6.5% to 10% of the sample lies in the top ten.

Per the publication, the time point label means: about 28 days (+/-7) after the second vaccine dose. AZD1222 recipients given second doses at about 4 weeks or at about 12 weeks were pooled, since spike-specific TCR depth and breadth were not found to differ between the two schedules. Samples from vaccinated people were obtained from the UK trials COV001 and COV002, which included a single-blind randomized controlled phase 2/3 trial of AZD1222 (ChAdOx1 nCoV-19) in healthy adults. For TCRbeta chain sequencing, PBMC samples were collected from trial participants at day 0 and at day 28 after the second dose. With regard to this clone: There is no known antigen for this receptor. Qualities for individual bases were not recorded, and no much larger clone is one base off.

Recombination connected TRBV6-5 to TRBJ2-2; the D gene could be TRBD1 or TRBD2, each one agreeing over 6 bases. The material was peripheral blood, obtained 28 days after the second AZD1222 dose. The TCR originated in an adult who received the AZD1222 COVID-19 vaccine. The CDR3 has the sequence CASSYSFGGPTGELFF. In nucleotide form, the sequence is TGTGCCAGCAGTTACTCGTTCGGGGGCCCAACCGGGGAGCTGTTTTTT.